The T cell receptor beta chain under discussion was sequenced for a study of blood T cells in healthy people across ages. Study-level background: About one barcoded beta molecule was captured per two T cells (by template switching). Study results and limitations: PBMCs left unsorted prevented a conclusive naive versus antigen-experienced comparison. TCR beta diversity was tightly associated with the proportion of naive T cells.

With a J-beta primer mix and a sample-barcoded 5' primer, a second PCR ran about 7 to 12 cycles. Sequencing yielded, for each sample, at least 3 million paired-end reads carrying CDR3. A single record per CDR3 protein comes from TCRdb applying MiXCR to the 5' RACE reads. Counted here are around 500,000 distinct CDR3 sequences, roughly 48% occurring once; the ten biggest clones make up 20% to 25%. For this clonotype: Its antigen remains unidentified. A junction boundary mismatches the germline segment, possibly from a read error.

The origin of this receptor is an elderly man in good health. The specimen was blood.

The CDR3 sequence is CATRPQHNQPRHF. The DNA for the CDR3 is TGTGCCACCAGACCACAGCACAATCAGCCCCGGCATTTT. The chain carries TRBV15 and TRBJ1-5; D unclear. Germline lookup yields CDR1 LNHNV and CDR2 YYDKDF (reference sequence). The CDR3 is 13 amino acids.